This entry lists 31 T cell receptor beta chains sequenced from one sample in a study of T-cell memory formation after mild COVID-19 (TCRdb year 2021). The protocol used for the library was 5' RACE. Sequencing used an Illumina NovaSeq 6000. The public sequencing data were trimmed at Q25 with fastp and processed into clonotypes with MiXCR by TCRdb, which kept only in-frame beta chains. Each CDR3 protein appears once, grouped with its most common genes and DNA. This sample lists around 150,000 distinct CDR3 sequences; 11% were detected once. More than 3.5% of the sample is taken by the ten largest. Sequenced material: PBMCs or a T cell subset sorted from them (not recorded which). The receptors were sampled from a man aged 18 to 30 who had mild COVID-19 (a few samples of this study predate the infection). The sample titles of this study are shuffled in the database, so cell type and time point are left out; the donor was told from shared clones.

The V call is TRBV4-2, the J call TRBJ2-3; maybe TRBD2 (5 bases). With 4 bases removed from V and 4 bases from J, the gap between germline ends came to 15 bases. This CDR3 comprises 15 residues. In germline, CDR1 is LGHNA, CDR2 YNFKEQ. The chain's CDR3 is CASSLGGGLADTQYF. CDR3 coding DNA: TGTGCCAGCAGCCTGGGTGGCGGGCTCGCAGATACGCAGTATTTT.

This clonotype was seen more than once but under ten times. The rearrangement uses TRBV5-1 and TRBJ2-7; D remains ambiguous. Germline assignment: CDR1 SGHRS and CDR2 YFSETQ. V was shortened by 0 bases and J by 0 bases, with 7 bases between the two germline ends. CDR3 length: 14 amino acids. The DNA of the CDR3 is TGCGCCAGCAGCTTGGGACGGAGCTCCTACGAGCAGTACTTC. As protein: CASSLGRSSYEQYF.

The chain uses TRBV5-4 and TRBJ2-3, with 7 bases fitting TRBD2. The CDR3 totals 13 residues. With 6 bases clipped from V and 4 bases from J, the junction kept 5 bases outside the gene matches. In germline, CDR1 is SGHNT, CDR2 YYREEE (reference sequence). The CDR3 reads CASTTSVADTQYF. As DNA, the CDR3 is TGTGCCAGCACCACTAGCGTCGCAGATACGCAGTATTTT.

The rearrangement links TRBV30 to TRBJ2-3; 7 positions match TRBD1. The germline V gene has CDR1 GTSNPN and CDR2 SVGIG (reference sequence). Trimming removed 3 bases from V and 4 bases from J; junction bases left unmatched: 4. This CDR3 spans 13 amino acids. The CDR3 here is CAWSRQGADTQYF. CDR3 in DNA: TGTGCCTGGAGCCGACAGGGCGCAGATACGCAGTATTTT.

This clonotype was picked up many times. This chain joins TRBV6-5 and TRBJ1-2; 10 bases line up with TRBD1. CDR3 length equals 16 residues. V shed 2 bases, J shed 2 bases, and the junction held 5 bases outside the gene matches. The germline CDR1 and CDR2 sequences are MNHEY and SVGAGI. The CDR3 coding sequence is TGTGCCAGCAGTTACGTCCCGGGACAGGGGAACTATGGCTACACCTTC. Protein product: CASSYVPGQGNYGYTF.

The chain links TRBV5-1 to TRBJ1-1; TRBD1 is a possible D gene (6 bases). Germline V CDR1 and CDR2: SGHRS, YFSETQ. The length of the CDR3 is 13 residues. V lost 8 bases and J 4 bases, leaving 15 bases between the germline ends. The CDR3 protein is CASTGQGFTEAFF. In nucleotides, the CDR3 is TGCGCCAGTACAGGGCAGGGGTTCACTGAAGCTTTCTTT.

This clonotype has only a few counts. J is TRBJ1-2 and V is TRBV7-8; 7 bases match TRBD1. CDR1 is SGHVS and CDR2 is FQNEAQ in the germline V gene. The CDR3 spans 14 residues. V was clipped by 1 base and J by 4 bases; unmatched bases: 3. The CDR3 reads CASSLDNRGYGYTF. The CDR3, as DNA: TGTGCCAGCAGCTTAGACAACAGGGGCTATGGCTACACCTTC.

The CDR3 spells CASSGWGDTANTGELFF. Written as DNA, the CDR3 is TGTGCCAGCAGCGGATGGGGGGACACCGCGAACACCGGGGAGCTGTTTTTT. The genes are TRBV7-9 and TRBJ2-2; the D gene could be TRBD1 or TRBD2 (6 bases each). Germline CDR1 is SEHNR and CDR2 is FQNEAQ (reference sequence). This CDR3 has 17 residues. Deletions cut 5 bases from V and 0 bases from J, with 16 bases between.

This clonotype came up a few times. The rearrangement joins TRBV6-5 to TRBJ2-5, with D possibly being TRBD1 (6 bases). Trimming took 4 bases from V and 4 from J, leaving 10 bases between them. This CDR3 comprises 13 residues. Germline CDR1 is MNHEY and CDR2 is SVGAGI. CDR3 residues: CASSSQGPETQYF. In DNA, the CDR3 is TGTGCCAGCAGTTCACAGGGTCCAGAGACCCAGTACTTC.

The V call is TRBV12-3 or TRBV12-4, the J call TRBJ2-2; 8 positions match TRBD1. The CDR3 has 14 amino acids. The junction had 1 base not matched to a gene; V was cut back by 1 base and J by 6 bases. The CDR3 here is CASSLGQGSGELFF. The DNA of the CDR3 is TGTGCCAGCAGTTTAGGACAGGGGTCCGGGGAGCTGTTTTTT.

V gene TRBV7-9 combines with J gene TRBJ2-3; D possibly matches TRBD1 or TRBD2 (5 bases each). V gave up 7 bases and J gave up 1 base, with 12 bases separating them. Germline V gene lookup returns CDR1 SEHNR and CDR2 FQNEAQ (reference sequence). The CDR3 contains 14 residues. This CDR3 is CASNLGGRTDTQYF. CDR3 sequence (DNA): TGTGCCAGCAACCTTGGGGGTCGCACAGATACGCAGTATTTT.

The chain combines TRBV4-2 with TRBJ1-3; maybe TRBD1 (6 bases). V was shortened by 3 bases and J by 0 bases, with 15 bases between the two germline ends. The CDR3 covers 17 residues. Germline V gene sequence: CDR1 LGHNA, CDR2 YNFKEQ. The CDR3 DNA follows: TGTGCCAGCAGCCATTCCTTAGGGACAAGCTCTGGAAACACCATATATTTT. Its protein is CASSHSLGTSSGNTIYF.

This clonotype came up many times. The V gene is TRBV7-3, the J gene TRBJ2-2, with 8 positions matching TRBD2. The ends lost 3 bases at V and 6 bases at J; junction bases unmatched: 9. CDR3 length equals 16 residues. Looked up from germline, CDR1 is SGHTA and CDR2 is FQGTGA. The CDR3 here is CASSFTGGALPGELFF. CDR3 sequence (DNA): TGTGCCAGCAGCTTCACCGGGGGGGCGTTACCCGGGGAGCTGTTTTTT.

This rearrangement joins TRBV7-2 to TRBJ2-3; D is possibly TRBD2 (5 bases). V lost 5 bases and J lost 1, with 16 bases in between. CDR1 SGHTA and CDR2 FQGNSA come from the germline V gene. This CDR3 comprises 16 residues. CDR3 bases: TGTGCCAGCAGCCTGACGCGGGTGAGTGGCACAGATACGCAGTATTTT. This sequence encodes CASSLTRVSGTDTQYF.

The genes are TRBV12-3 or TRBV12-4 and TRBJ1-5; possible D gene TRBD1, 5 bases. Trimming took off 8 bases at V and 9 bases at J, with 11 bases between the two ends. CDR3 size: 11 residues. The CDR3 region is CASGRGGPQHF. CDR3 sequence (DNA): TGTGCCAGCGGCCGTGGGGGGCCCCAGCATTTT.

CDR3 nucleotide sequence: TGCAGCGATACTAGCGGGGGGGCCGGATCCTACAATGAGCAGTTCTTC. Its translation is CSDTSGGAGSYNEQFF. This chain uses TRBV29-1 with TRBJ2-1, with TRBD2 identical over 13 bases. Germline-derived CDR1 and CDR2 are SQVTM and ANQGSEA. The CDR3 extends over 16 amino acids. V was pared by 7 bases and J by 1 base, with 7 bases of the junction left unmatched.

This clonotype was seen only a few times. The gene calls are TRBV12-3 or TRBV12-4 and TRBJ1-1; D unresolved. V was cut by 3 bases and J by 11 bases, with 13 bases left in between. The length of the CDR3 is 12 residues. The CDR3 DNA follows: TGTGCCAGCAGTTTTGCCGCAGCCCAGGCTTTCTTT. It specifies CASSFAAAQAFF.

This clonotype was detected only a few times. The rearrangement links TRBV3-1 to TRBJ2-4; 8 bases map to TRBD1. CDR1 LGHDT and CDR2 YNNKEL come from the germline V gene (reference sequence). This CDR3 region has 16 residues. V dropped 4 bases and J dropped 2; count of bases not matched to a gene: 7. In DNA form, the CDR3 reads TGTGCCAGCAGCCTGGGCCACAGGGGGACCAAAAACATTCAGTACTTC. Translation: CASSLGHRGTKNIQYF.

The chain couples TRBV7-2 to TRBJ2-7, with 8 bases identical to TRBD2. V shed 3 bases, J shed 2 bases, and the junction held 6 bases outside the gene matches. CDR1 and CDR2 (germline): SGHTA, FQGNSA. CDR3 length equals 15 residues. The CDR3 region is CASSFQASGPYEQYF. The CDR3 bases are TGTGCCAGCAGCTTTCAGGCTAGCGGGCCCTACGAGCAGTACTTC.

The CDR3 coding sequence is TGCGCCAGCAGCTTAAACAGGGAGGGTGGCGAGCAGTACGTC. Its translation is CASSLNREGGEQYV. V and J are TRBV5-1 and TRBJ2-7; perhaps TRBD2 as D (7 bases). V lost 2 bases to trimming and J lost 6 bases, with 15 bases between them. Germline V CDR1 and CDR2: SGHRS, YFSETQ. This CDR3 is 14 amino acids long.

This clonotype was counted a few times. V is TRBV15 and J is TRBJ2-1; 11 bases are shared with TRBD1. This CDR3 spans 14 amino acids. Germline CDR1 and CDR2: LNHNV and YYDKDF (reference sequence). The V gene end was trimmed by 6 bases and the J gene end by 7 bases; junction bases not matched to a gene: 5. The CDR3 DNA follows: TGTGCCACCAGGGCCGGGACAGGGGGTAATGAGCAGTTCTTC. Encoded protein: CATRAGTGGNEQFF.

The rearrangement links TRBV28 to TRBJ2-1; D not certain. CDR1 and CDR2 from the germline V gene are MDHEN and SYDVKM. The V gene lost 3 bases and the J gene lost 4 bases, with 10 bases spanning the gap. This CDR3 region has 14 residues. CDR3: CASSLAETYNEQFF. CDR3 sequence (DNA): TGTGCCAGCAGTTTGGCGGAAACGTACAATGAGCAGTTCTTC.

This rearrangement joins TRBV12-3 or TRBV12-4 to TRBJ1-4; D ambiguous. The V gene lost 5 bases and the J gene lost 5 bases, with 12 bases spanning the gap. The CDR3 is 14 amino acids. Here the CDR3 DNA reads TGTGCCAGCAGTCGACGAACCACGAATGAAAAACTGTTTTTT. This sequence encodes CASSRRTTNEKLFF.

This clonotype appeared a few times. V and J are TRBV28 and TRBJ1-4, with 8 bases aligning to TRBD1. Germline CDR1 reads MDHEN; CDR2 reads SYDVKM. V lost 5 bases, J lost 4 bases, and 6 bases stayed unmatched. This CDR3 is 15 amino acids long. CDR3 nucleotides: TGTGCCAGCAGTGGTAGCGACAGGGGTAATGAAAAACTGTTTTTT. The encoded protein is CASSGSDRGNEKLFF.

The table lists this clonotype with a few counts. V usage is TRBV11-2 and J usage is TRBJ1-2; a weak D match, TRBD1 (6 bases). Germline loops: CDR1 SGHAT, CDR2 FQNNGV. V shed 3 bases and J shed 7 bases, with 12 bases lying between them. This CDR3 has 13 amino acids. The DNA for the CDR3 is TGTGCCAGCAGCTTGCACAGGGAGGGTGGCTACACCTTC. Translation: CASSLHREGGYTF.

The table lists this clonotype with a few counts. This chain links TRBV15 with TRBJ1-6; a weak D match, TRBD1 (5 bases). CDR3 size: 12 residues. Trimming took 6 bases from V and 14 from J, leaving 14 bases between them. The V gene's germline CDR1 is LNHNV and CDR2 YYDKDF (reference sequence). In DNA, the CDR3 is TGTGCCACCAGGCGGGACTCGGCCACCCTCCACTTT. Translating it yields CATRRDSATLHF. The whole variable domain, remainder taken from reference TRBV15 and TRBJ1-6, is DAMVIQNPRYQVTQFGKPVTLSCSQTLNHNVMYWYQQKSSQAPKLLFHYYDKDFNNEADTPDNFQSRRPNTSFCFLDIRSPGLGDTAMYLCATRRDSATLHFGNGTRLTVT.

The chain combines TRBV9 with TRBJ1-3; 8 bases match TRBD1. Per the germline V gene, CDR1 is SGDLS and CDR2 is YYNGEE. This CDR3 is built from 15 residues. V dropped 3 bases and J dropped 2; count of bases not matched to a gene: 4. DNA of the CDR3: TGTGCCAGCAGCGATCGGACAGGGCCTGGAAACACCATATATTTT. It codes for CASSDRTGPGNTIYF.

This clonotype turned up a few times. The chain joins TRBV2 to TRBJ2-7; maybe TRBD2 (5 bases). Germline V lookup: CDR1 SNHLY, CDR2 FYNNEI. The V gene lost 9 bases and the J gene lost 5 bases, with 26 bases spanning the gap. CDR3 length: 16 amino acids. For the CDR3, the DNA is TGTGCCAGTGCGCTCTTCGAGAGCGGCTATCGAAACGAGCAGTACGTC. This codes for CASALFESGYRNEQYV.

The chain carries TRBV21-1 and TRBJ1-5; the table assigns TRBD1, which was not confirmed against the DNA. TRBV21-1 is an annotated pseudogene. The CDR3 is made up of 16 amino acids. This CDR3 reads CASSLRGGAYNQPQHF. The DNA of the CDR3 is TGTGCCAGCAGTTTAAGGGGGGGCGCCTACAATCAGCCCCAGCATTTT.

V usage is TRBV7-9 and J usage is TRBJ1-4; 10 bases align to TRBD1. The CDR3 length is 15 residues. Losses at the gene ends were 6 bases for V and 6 bases for J; bases not matched to a gene: 7. Per germline, CDR1 SEHNR and CDR2 FQNEAQ (reference sequence). The chain's CDR3 is CASRGIGTGDEKLFF. In DNA form, the CDR3 reads TGTGCCAGCAGGGGAATCGGGACAGGGGATGAAAAACTGTTTTTT. Full variable domain (remainder filled in from reference TRBV7-9 and TRBJ1-4): DTGVSQNPRHKITKRGQNVTFRCDPISEHNRLYWYRQTLGQGPEFLTYFQNEAQLEKSRLLSDRFSAERPKGSFSTLEIQRTEQGDSAMYLCASRGIGTGDEKLFFGSGTQLSVL.

The gene calls are TRBV18 and TRBJ1-1, with 8 bases lining up with TRBD1. CDR1 and CDR2 (germline): KGHSH, LQKENI. The J segment lost 10 bases and the V segment lost 2 bases, leaving 9 bases of the junction unmatched. CDR3 length equals 14 residues. Here the CDR3 reads CASSPMDRVGVAFF. CDR3 coding DNA: TGTGCCAGCTCACCAATGGACAGGGTCGGGGTAGCTTTCTTT.